This T cell receptor (beta chain) was recovered during a study of T cells in Graves' hyperthyroidism and ophthalmopathy. Concerning this clonotype: As yet, its antigen is unknown.

A patient was excluded if there was uncontrolled infection, other autoimmune disease, pregnancy or lactation. Clinical symptoms, serum thyroxine, TRAb, thyroid ultrasound and orbital computed tomography established diagnosis. Cells are PBMCs isolated from around 9.4 ml of fresh blood. Points from the study as a whole: Ophthalmopathy and stable hyperthyroidism were told apart by a 13 V-J model.

Amplification yielded TCR beta CDR3 regions, with RNA transcripts as the source. The TCR CDR3 was amplified in a first-round RT-PCR using the HTBI primer set. Each CDR3 protein gets one entry after TCRdb re-called the multiplex PCR reads with MiXCR. The data show about 600,000 distinct CDR3 sequences, with roughly 15% seen just once and under 3.5% held by the top ten. V dropped 3 bases and J dropped 5 bases, with 14 bases sitting between them. The CDR3 has 14 residues. This chain joins TRBV12-3 or TRBV12-4 and TRBJ2-7; either TRBD1 or TRBD2 may fit D (5 bases each). The sample comprised blood. This clonotype was obtained from a woman aged 40 to 55 with Graves' ophthalmopathy. The CDR3 DNA follows: TGTGCCAGCAGTTTTCCCGGGGCGTGGGACGAGCAGTACTTC. Encoded protein: CASSFPGAWDEQYF.